Listed here are 5 T cell receptor beta chains from one sample, sequenced in a study of radiotherapy plus CTLA-4 blockade in lung cancer. Sequencing used immunoSEQ multiplex PCR; TCRdb keeps in-frame clones, though not all of them. In the table there are roughly 110,000 clones, more than 70% of which are singletons. Here the sequenced sample was peripheral blood, taken from a patient treated with radiotherapy plus ipilimumab. The receptors were gathered from a human donor with non-small cell lung cancer that progressed on radiotherapy plus ipilimumab. Some clones in this sample may be carry-over from other donors' samples.

Sample share makes this clone medium-sized. The gene calls are TRBV5-8 and TRBJ2-7; D might be TRBD1 (5 bases). Germline V gives CDR1 SGHTS, CDR2 YDEGEE. CDR3 size: 13 residues. V gave up 4 bases and J gave up 2 bases, with 10 bases separating them. The CDR3 is CASSVTGPYEQYF. DNA for the CDR3: TGTGCCAGCAGCGTTACAGGTCCCTACGAGCAGTACTTC.

The rearrangement links TRBV6-5 to TRBJ1-1; 12 bases map to TRBD1. Losses at the gene ends were 0 bases for V and 10 bases for J; bases not matched to a gene: 9. Germline CDR1 is MNHEY and CDR2 is SVGAGI. This CDR3 spans 16 amino acids. This chain's CDR3 is CASSYSLGQGAERAFF. The DNA of the CDR3 is TGTGCCAGCAGTTACTCTTTGGGACAGGGGGCAGAACGAGCTTTCTTT.

The genes are TRBV5-1 and TRBJ1-1, with a tentative D call TRBD1 (5 bases). This CDR3 is built from 14 residues. V shed 1 base and J shed 0 bases, with 7 bases lying between them. The germline CDR1 and CDR2 sequences are SGHRS and YFSETQ. CDR3 coding DNA: TGCGCCAGCAGCTTGACAGGAATGAACACTGAAGCTTTCTTT. It encodes CASSLTGMNTEAFF.

This chain links TRBV18 with TRBJ2-1; TRBD2 matches at 7 bases. The V segment lost 1 base and the J segment 5 bases; nucleotides outside the gene matches: 5. Germline V gene lookup returns CDR1 KGHSH and CDR2 LQKENI. CDR3 length: 15 amino acids. Here the CDR3 DNA reads TGTGCCAGCTCACCACGGACTAGTTCCGACAATGAGCAGTTCTTC. This codes for CASSPRTSSDNEQFF.

The genes are TRBV10-3 and TRBJ1-2, with D uncertain. Germline loops: CDR1 ENHRY, CDR2 SYGVKD. V lost 2 bases and J lost 7, with 17 bases in between. CDR3 length: 15 residues. Here the CDR3 reads CAISETGEGLVGYTF. CDR3 nucleotide sequence: TGTGCCATCAGTGAGACTGGAGAGGGTCTGGTTGGCTACACCTTC.